A single T cell receptor beta chain is shown here with its context. The antigen is not known. This specimen belongs to a study of Ad26.COV2.S vaccination and SARS-CoV-2 variants. Study-level information: Intramuscular Ad26.COV2.S at 5x10^10 or 1x10^11 viral particles. Overall study findings and caveats: Responses of spike-specific T cells (both CD8+ and CD4+) reportedly showed substantial breadth after vaccination.

Treatment indicated: around 19 received Ad26.COV2.S at low or high dose, single or two shots; five or six received placebo; per-sample allocation not given. Samples came from day 63 after the first vaccine or placebo injection. The shot given was an Ad26 vector that makes Wuhan-strain SARS-CoV-2 spike. Assay: immunoSEQ multiplex PCR; the TCRdb copy retains only in-frame clones and omits some. The sample consists of some 270,000 clones, approximately 90% of them appearing once. V was cut by 4 bases and J by 1 base, with 14 bases left in between. Germline assignment: CDR1 LNHDA and CDR2 SQIVND (reference sequence). The length of the CDR3 is 16 residues.

The TCR was taken from a person between 18 and 65 years old who received the Ad26.COV2.S COVID-19 vaccine or a placebo. The specimen comprised peripheral blood, sampled in a trial of Ad26.COV2.S vaccine versus placebo. The chain uses TRBV19 and TRBJ1-5; D gene ambiguous. In DNA form, the CDR3 reads TGTGCCAGTAGTAGAAGAGGGATGAGGAGCAATCAGCCCCAGCATTTT. This encodes CASSRRGMRSNQPQHF.